This TCR beta chain was found in a study of T cells in Graves' hyperthyroidism and ophthalmopathy. The investigators amplified TCR beta CDR3 regions from RNA transcripts. TCR CDR3 regions were first amplified by RT-PCR with HTBI primers. A single record per CDR3 protein comes from TCRdb applying MiXCR to the multiplex PCR reads. The data contain hundreds of thousands of distinct CDR3 sequences, 18% of them singletons. The clonotype was recovered from a woman in her 50s with Graves' hyperthyroidism that later progressed to Graves' ophthalmopathy. The sample taken for sequencing was blood.

CDR3 DNA: TGTGCCAGCAGTTTGACAGCTACCTACGAGCAGTACTTC. This gives the protein CASSLTATYEQYF. The V gene is TRBV12-3 or TRBV12-4, the J gene TRBJ2-7, with D maybe TRBD1 (5 bases). V was clipped by 3 bases and J by 2 bases, with 8 bases between them. This CDR3 has 13 amino acids.